The rows below give T cell receptor beta chains drawn from one sample of a study of blood T cell repertoires in COVID-19. Data came from immunoSEQ multiplex PCR; TCRdb stores just in-frame clones and leaves some out. The data hold tens of thousands of clones, with more than 80% observed a single time. The material sequenced was peripheral blood. All receptors derive from a middle-aged man with acute or convalescent COVID-19. CDR3s include the opening cysteine and the closing phenylalanine or tryptophan. Each record gives: D gene, V gene, clone size, J gene, CDR3 DNA, CDR3 protein. A D gene is named only where the DNA matches it firmly. The size field is filled for only some rows; it gives once, few, many or a size class.

.	TRBV6-6	few	TRBJ1-1	TGTGCCACTGGAGATTACACTGAAGCTTTCTTT	CATGDYTEAFF
.	TRBV6-6	.	TRBJ2-5	TGTGCCAGCAGTTATGGGGGGGGGCCTAAGAAGACCCAGTACTTC	CASSYGGGPKKTQYF
.	TRBV24-1	.	TRBJ1-1	TGTGCCACCAGTGATTCCAGGACTACCCGTACTGAAGCTTTCTTT	CATSDSRTTRTEAFF
.	TRBV5-8	.	TRBJ1-2	TGTGCCAGCAGCCACCTAGGAGGGGACTATGGCTACACCTTC	CASSHLGGDYGYTF
.	TRBV27	.	TRBJ2-1	TGTGCCAGCAGTCCATCGGGTTTCACTGCCTACAATGAGCAGTTCTTC	CASSPSGFTAYNEQFF
.	TRBV13	.	TRBJ2-2	TGTGCCAGCAGCTTACGGGGCACCGGGGAGCTGTTTTTT	CASSLRGTGELFF
.	TRBV5-1	.	TRBJ1-2	TGCGCCAGCAGCTCTGCGGGCGGCTATGGCTACACCTTC	CASSSAGGYGYTF
TRBD1	TRBV6-5	.	TRBJ1-5	TGTGCCAGCAGACCCACGACAGGGGAGGATCAGCCCCAGCATTTT	CASRPTTGEDQPQHF
.	TRBV2	.	TRBJ1-2	TGTGCCAGCAGAGGGCAGGCAGGGCCAAACTATGGCTACACCTTC	CASRGQAGPNYGYTF
.	TRBV7-2	.	TRBJ2-5	TGTGCCAGCAGCTTAATCAAGCTCGCGGAGGAGACCCAGTACTTC	CASSLIKLAEETQYF
.	TRBV6-2/TRBV6-3	few	TRBJ2-1	TGTGCCAGCAGTGACCCCTTAAGGACTCTCTTC	CASSDPLRTLF
.	TRBV11-3	.	TRBJ2-3	TGTGCCAGCAGCGGGGAGGTACCTATAGTACAGTTCGCCACAGATACGCAGTATTTT	CASSGEVPIVQFATDTQYF
TRBD1	TRBV6-1	.	TRBJ1-5	TGTGCCAGCAGTGAAGGGACAGGTCAAAAGCAGGGTCAGCCCCAGCATTTT	CASSEGTGQKQGQPQHF
.	TRBV27	.	TRBJ2-1	TGTGCCAGCAAAAATAACGGGGGATCCTACAATGAGCAGTTCTTC	CASKNNGGSYNEQFF
TRBD1	TRBV18	.	TRBJ2-4	TGTGCCAGCTCGCCTACCCCCGGACAGGGAAACATTCAGTACTTC	CASSPTPGQGNIQYF
TRBD2	TRBV2	few	TRBJ2-1	TGTGCCAGCAGTGAAGGGACTAGCGGGGACAGCTCCTACAATGAGCAGTTCTTC	CASSEGTSGDSSYNEQFF
.	TRBV12-5	.	TRBJ1-5	TGTGCTAGTGGTGCAACCCCAGGGTACCCCAATCAGCCCCAGCATTTT	CASGATPGYPNQPQHF
TRBD1	TRBV27	.	TRBJ1-1	TGTGCCAGCATCGGGACAGGGGGCCGAATGAACACTGAAGCTTTCTTT	CASIGTGGRMNTEAFF
.	TRBV5-4	.	TRBJ1-1	TGTGCCAGCAGCTTGCCCGGACAGAGAAACACTGAAGCTTTCTTT	CASSLPGQRNTEAFF
.	TRBV10-3	.	TRBJ1-6	TGTGCCATCAGTGACGGAGGGAAGAATTCACCCCTCCACTTT	CAISDGGKNSPLHF
TRBD2	TRBV5-1	.	TRBJ2-5	TGCGCCAGCAGCGCGACTAGCGGGAGGCAGAGAGGAGAGACCCAGTACTTC	CASSATSGRQRGETQYF
.	TRBV5-1	.	TRBJ1-1	TGCGCCAGCGGACAAAATCGGGGGGCCGCCACTGAAGCTTTCTTT	CASGQNRGAATEAFF
.	TRBV18	.	TRBJ1-4	TGTGCCAGCTCACCATATGTCGGGGAGACTAATGAAAAACTGTTTTTT	CASSPYVGETNEKLFF
.	TRBV6-5	.	TRBJ2-1	TGTGCCAGCAGGGGGCAGGGATACAACAATGAGCAGTTCTTC	CASRGQGYNNEQFF
TRBD2	TRBV4-2	.	TRBJ2-2	TGTGCCAGCAGCCAAGCTAGCGGGGGGGCTTACACCGGGGAGCTGTTTTTT	CASSQASGGAYTGELFF
TRBD1	TRBV5-1	.	TRBJ1-2	TGCGCCAGCAGCTCACAGGGGGCGAGTGGCTACACCTTC	CASSSQGASGYTF
TRBD1	TRBV19	once	TRBJ2-7	TGTGCCAGTAGGAGACAGGGCCCGGAGCAGTACTTC	CASRRQGPEQYF
.	TRBV9	once	TRBJ1-1	TGTGCCAGCAGCGTAGGGAGAAACACTGAAGCTTTCTTT	CASSVGRNTEAFF
TRBD1	TRBV6-5	.	TRBJ1-5	TGTGCCAGCAGCATGGACAGGATCAGCAATCAGCCCCAGCATTTT	CASSMDRISNQPQHF
.	TRBV21-1	.	TRBJ2-1	TGTGCCAGCAGCAGAGGAAACTCCTACAATGAGCAGTTCTTC	CASSRGNSYNEQFF
.	TRBV3-1/TRBV3-2	.	TRBJ2-5	TGTGCCAGCAGCCAGGCCAGCCTAGGGACCCAGTACTTC	CASSQASLGTQYF
.	TRBV5-4	.	TRBJ1-1	TGTGCCAGCAGCTTGGGGCTTCAGAACACTGAAGCTTTCTTT	CASSLGLQNTEAFF
.	TRBV29-1	.	TRBJ1-3	TGCAGCGTTAGACACGCCAGGGCCGCTGGAAACACCATATATTTT	CSVRHARAAGNTIYF
.	TRBV6-6	.	TRBJ1-5	TGTGCCAGCAGTACTGGAGCAGAAAAAAATCAGCCCCAGCATTTT	CASSTGAEKNQPQHF
.	TRBV7-7	.	TRBJ2-7	TGTGCCAGCAGCTTAGCCCCCGGACCGGGAATCTACGAGCAGTACTTC	CASSLAPGPGIYEQYF
.	TRBV2	few	TRBJ2-3	TGTGCCAGCAGTGCTGGGCCTCATAGCACAGATACGCAGTATTTT	CASSAGPHSTDTQYF
.	TRBV2	.	TRBJ1-3	TGTGCCAGCAGCTCCCTCTTGCCGGGGGGTGGAAACACCATATATTTT	CASSSLLPGGGNTIYF
.	TRBV7-2	.	TRBJ1-1	TGTGCCAGCAGTCCCCCTCGGCCGGGGGGAGAAGCTTTCTTT	CASSPPRPGGEAFF
TRBD1	TRBV24-1	many	TRBJ1-4	TGTGCCACCAGTGATGGGGGACAGGGAGTTACTAATGAAAAACTGTTTTTT	CATSDGGQGVTNEKLFF
.	TRBV9	.	TRBJ2-5	TGTGCCAGCAGCTCCCTGGGAGGAGGGAAGACCCAGTACTTC	CASSSLGGGKTQYF
TRBD1	TRBV10-3	.	TRBJ2-5	TGTGCCATCAGGGGACAGGGACAAGAGACCCAGTACTTC	CAIRGQGQETQYF
.	TRBV9	.	TRBJ2-7	TGTGCCAGCAGCCTTACCGGGACACGTACCTACGAGCAGTACTTC	CASSLTGTRTYEQYF
TRBD2	TRBV29-1	.	TRBJ2-1	TGCAGCGTGGCGGGACTAGATTTCAATGAGCAGTTCTTC	CSVAGLDFNEQFF
TRBD1	TRBV30	.	TRBJ1-6	TGTGCCTTATCCGGGACAGGAGGATCACCCCTCCACTTT	CALSGTGGSPLHF
TRBD2	TRBV5-5	.	TRBJ2-3	TGTGCCAGCAAGACTAGCGGGAGCGGCACAGATACGCAGTATTTT	CASKTSGSGTDTQYF
TRBD1	TRBV6-6	once	TRBJ1-1	TGTGCCACAGGGACAGGGCGCTGGGACGTGAACACTGAAGCTTTCTTT	CATGTGRWDVNTEAFF
TRBD1	TRBV6-5	.	TRBJ1-6	TGTGCCAGCAGGGCCGCAGGGGGCGAATCACCCCTCCACTTT	CASRAAGGESPLHF
.	TRBV24-1	.	TRBJ1-3	TGTGCCACCAGTGATTCTGACGGGGGGCCCTCTGGAAACACCATATATTTT	CATSDSDGGPSGNTIYF
.	TRBV5-1	.	TRBJ1-2	TGCGCCAGCAGCATCGGGACACTTGCTAACTATGGCTACACCTTC	CASSIGTLANYGYTF
.	TRBV10-3	few	TRBJ2-1	TGTGCCATCAGTGCTCTGGCCAATGAGCAGTTCTTC	CAISALANEQFF
TRBD2	TRBV27	medium-sized	TRBJ2-1	TGTGCCAGCAGGGGGACTAGCGGGGGGAGTGAGCAGTTCTTC	CASRGTSGGSEQFF
.	TRBV5-1	.	TRBJ2-7	TGCGCCAGCAGCCGGGGACTCCAATACGAGCAGTACTTC	CASSRGLQYEQYF
.	TRBV27	.	TRBJ1-2	TGTGCCAGCAGGGCAAACAGGGAAGTAGGCTACACCTTC	CASRANREVGYTF
.	TRBV12-3/TRBV12-4	.	TRBJ1-1	TGTGCCAGCAGCCACGGGTTACGGACTGAAGCTTTCTTT	CASSHGLRTEAFF
TRBD1	TRBV2	.	TRBJ1-2	TGTGCCAGCAGGCTCCAGACAGGGGGCGGTGGCTACACCTTC	CASRLQTGGGGYTF
.	TRBV7-8	.	TRBJ2-1	TGTGCCAGCAGCTTATTCGAGTTCGGGTACAATGAGCAGTTCTTC	CASSLFEFGYNEQFF
TRBD1	TRBV5-1	.	TRBJ1-2	TGCGCCAGCAGCGAACCCGGGACAGCCCTATATGGCTACACCTTC	CASSEPGTALYGYTF
.	TRBV6-1	.	TRBJ2-3	TGTGCCAGCATTGAACCAATACGGTGGACAACCACAGATACGCAGTATTTT	CASIEPIRWTTTDTQYF
TRBD1	TRBV2	.	TRBJ1-3	TGTGCCAGCAGGGGACAGGGGAGGGACACCATATATTTT	CASRGQGRDTIYF